What follows is one TCR beta chain and its context. There are 12 residues in the CDR3. V was pared by 6 bases and J by 6 bases, with 6 bases of the junction left unmatched. CDR1 is SQVTM and CDR2 is ANQGSEA in the germline V gene. Original methodology: Amplification with reference gene primers provided the estimates of nucleated cell counts. The method was immunoSEQ multiplex PCR; TCRdb's version includes in-frame clones alone and lacks a portion of them. V and J calls and clone size are as listed in that table; D and trimming were resolved from the DNA. The sample includes around 190,000 clones, about nine tenths of them seen just once. Everyone who took part was about 18 to 89 years old, and they came from about 23 US areas. The data originate from a study of blood T cell repertoires in COVID-19. On the study more broadly: Italy, Spain and the United States were the sources of the convalescent and acute COVID-19 samples. PBMCs, B-cell-depleted T cells, or T cells provided the cDNA or gDNA that made up the material.

This sequence originates from a man aged 18-30 years with acute COVID-19. The chain couples TRBV29-1 to TRBJ2-3; 7 nucleotides align to TRBD1. Sequencing was carried out using PBMCs or T cells enriched from blood (not recorded which). CDR3 residues: CSVNIGGDTQYF. The CDR3 region has the DNA TGCAGCGTAAACATAGGGGGCGATACGCAGTATTTT.